Presented here are 3 T cell receptor beta chains from one specimen sequenced in a study of cytotoxic CD8 clonotypes in ibrutinib-treated CLL. Here immunoSEQ multiplex PCR was the method, and the copy in TCRdb shows in-frame clones only, minus some. The repertoire has a few hundred thousand clones, over 60% of them found once; the top ten carry roughly 6%. The sequencing here drew on PBMCs, taken after 36 months of ibrutinib treatment. These receptor sequences come from a human donor with chronic lymphocytic leukemia.

The chain links TRBV5-3 to TRBJ2-3; D call uncertain. TRBV5-3 is flagged as an ORF with uncertain function. The CDR3 spans 15 residues. Between the trimmed V and J ends, which lost 3 bases and 2 bases, there was a span of 13 bases. Here the CDR3 DNA reads TGTGCCAGAAGCTGTGGTGGACGTATCACAGATACGCAGTATTTT. This sequence encodes CARSCGGRITDTQYF.

The V gene is TRBV4-1, the J gene TRBJ2-1; the D gene could be TRBD1 or TRBD2 (6 bases each). This CDR3 spans 18 amino acids. Per germline, CDR1 MGHRA and CDR2 YSYEKL. V lost 4 bases and J lost 2, with 21 bases in between. For the CDR3, the DNA is TGCGCCAGCAGCCGCACACCAATCGAGGGGGGCACCTACAATGAGCAGTTCTTC. It translates to CASSRTPIEGGTYNEQFF.

The rearrangement uses TRBV13 and TRBJ2-1; D not certain. Trimming pared 5 bases from V and 7 bases from J, leaving 9 bases between. The germline gives CDR1 PRHDT, CDR2 FYEKMQ (reference sequence). The CDR3 is 12 amino acids. For the CDR3, the DNA is TGTGCCAGCAGCCCCTTCGGGAATGAGCAGTTCTTC. This translates into CASSPFGNEQFF.